The next 18 T cell receptor beta chains were all read from a single sample in a study of shared clonotypes between healthy human individuals. Data came from immunoSEQ multiplex PCR; TCRdb stores just in-frame clones and leaves some out. The top ten clones hold less than 0.13% of a sample with 660,000 or so clones, approximately 96% of them seen once. Naive CD8 cells lacked CD45RO, underwent positive selection for CCR7 and left out terminally differentiated effector memory CD45RA+ cells. The sequenced material came from naive CD8+ T cells sorted from blood. The receptors were sampled from a woman under 40 in good health.

The CDR3 region has the DNA TGCGCCAGCAGCCAAGAGTACAGGGTATCCTATAATTCACCCCTCCACTTT. Protein sequence: CASSQEYRVSYNSPLHF. J is TRBJ1-6 and V is TRBV4-1, with D perhaps TRBD1 (6 bases). Germline assignment: CDR1 MGHRA and CDR2 YSYEKL. The length of the CDR3 is 17 residues. Trimming took 0 bases from V and 1 from J, leaving 10 bases between them.

This chain joins TRBV29-1 and TRBJ1-1; D gene unclear. The germline gives CDR1 SQVTM, CDR2 ANQGSEA. Trimming took 6 bases from V and 1 from J, leaving 6 bases between them. CDR3 length: 11 amino acids. CDR3 DNA sequence: TGCAGCGTGAGGGAGAACACTGAAGCTTTCTTT. This codes for CSVRENTEAFF. Drawing the rest from reference TRBV29-1 and TRBJ1-1, the complete variable domain is SAVISQKPSRDICQRGTSLTIQCQVDSQVTMMFWYRQQPGQSLTLIATANQGSEATYESGFVIDKFPISRPNLTFSTLTVSNMSPEDSSIYLCSVRENTEAFFGQGTRLTVV.

The rearrangement links TRBV19 to TRBJ2-1; tentatively, D is TRBD2 (6 bases). The CDR3 loop spans 17 amino acids. V lost 5 bases and J lost 0, with 17 bases in between. CDR1 and CDR2 (germline): LNHDA, SQIVND (reference sequence). The DNA for the CDR3 is TGTGCCAGTAGTGGCGGGACCTCGTTAAGCTCCTACAATGAGCAGTTCTTC. It translates to CASSGGTSLSSYNEQFF.

The chain recombines TRBV5-4 with TRBJ2-4; no reliable D call. This CDR3 region has 11 residues. The V gene's germline CDR1 is SGHNT and CDR2 YYREEE (reference sequence). The ends were cut back, 0 bases at V and 8 bases at J, with 3 bases in the middle. CDR3 in amino acids: CASSLDDIQYF. For the CDR3, the DNA is TGTGCCAGCAGCTTGGACGACATTCAGTACTTC.

This chain connects TRBV5-1 to TRBJ2-7; TRBD2 agrees at 8 bases. This CDR3 spans 14 amino acids. Germline V gene sequence: CDR1 SGHRS, CDR2 YFSETQ. V shed 2 bases, J shed 4 bases, and the junction held 5 bases outside the gene matches. The CDR3 DNA reads TGCGCCAGCAGCTTCGGGACTAGTATTTACGAGCAGTACTTC. The encoded protein is CASSFGTSIYEQYF.

A single count supports this clone. This chain joins TRBV5-4 and TRBJ2-7; TRBD2 might be the D (6 bases). The CDR3 is made up of 16 amino acids. Germline assignment: CDR1 SGHNT and CDR2 YYREEE (reference sequence). The V end lost 2 bases, the J end lost 3 bases, and 18 bases lay between the germline ends. The CDR3 DNA sequence: TGTGCCAGCAGCTTACCAAGTAGCGGTATGATCTACGAGCAGTACTTC. Translation gives CASSLPSSGMIYEQYF. Combining the CDR3 with reference TRBV5-4 and TRBJ2-7 gives the whole variable domain ETGVTQSPTHLIKTRGQQVTLRCSSQSGHNTVSWYQQALGQGPQFIFQYYREEENGRGNFPPRFSGLQFPNYSSELNVNALELDDSALYLCASSLPSSGMIYEQYFGPGTRLTVT.

V is TRBV11-2 and J is TRBJ2-3, with 7 bases matching TRBD2. Losses at the gene ends were 1 base for V and 11 bases for J; bases not matched to a gene: 9. Looked up from germline, CDR1 is SGHAT and CDR2 is FQNNGV. The CDR3 is 14 residues long. CDR3 amino acids: CASSLVLSGPRQYF. The CDR3 region has the DNA TGTGCCAGCAGCTTAGTACTTAGCGGGCCGCGGCAGTATTTT.

The chain links TRBV11-2 to TRBJ2-1, with 8 nucleotides matching TRBD2. From germline, CDR1 is SGHAT and CDR2 FQNNGV. J lost 6 bases, V lost 1 base, and 14 bases had no gene match. The CDR3 has 18 amino acids. The CDR3 sequence is CASSLGLLRREVGNEQFF. CDR3 DNA: TGTGCCAGCAGCTTAGGATTACTAAGGCGGGAGGTAGGCAATGAGCAGTTCTTC.

For this clone: This same CDR3 is encoded by further DNA sequences in the sample. V gene TRBV27 combines with J gene TRBJ2-7; 8 nucleotides align to TRBD1. J was trimmed by 7 bases and V by 2 bases; bases with no gene match: 7. Per the germline V gene, CDR1 is MNHEY and CDR2 is SMNVEV (reference sequence). The CDR3 has 14 amino acids. CDR3 bases: TGTGCCAGCAGTTTAGGTCAGGGGGCGGGAGAGCAGTACTTC. Translated, it gives CASSLGQGAGEQYF.

The chain employs TRBV29-1 and TRBJ2-2, with 7 bases aligning to TRBD2. The CDR3 runs 13 residues. V was clipped by 5 bases and J by 3 bases; unmatched bases: 3. Per the germline V gene, CDR1 is SQVTM and CDR2 is ANQGSEA. Here the CDR3 reads CSVSRGDTGELFF. The CDR3 region has the DNA TGCAGCGTTTCCCGGGGGGACACCGGGGAGCTGTTTTTT.

The chain has TRBV12-2 and TRBJ1-5. TRBV12-2 is flagged as a pseudogene. CDR3 size: 16 residues. The CDR3 DNA reads as TGTGCAAGTCGCTTACCAGAGGACGGTAGCAATCAGCCCCAGCATTTT. Its translation is CASRLPEDGSNQPQHF.

The chain uses TRBV7-9 and TRBJ1-1, with D unresolved. This CDR3 has 15 residues. Germline CDR1 reads SEHNR; CDR2 reads FQNEAQ (reference sequence). Trimming cost V 3 bases and J 2 bases, with 13 bases left between them. The CDR3 sequence: CASSFGGEANTEAFF. CDR3 sequence (DNA): TGTGCCAGCAGCTTCGGCGGGGAGGCCAACACTGAAGCTTTCTTT.

CDR3 in amino acids: CASSLLGLDQPQHF. The CDR3 bases are TGTGCCAGCAGTTTACTGGGTCTCGATCAGCCCCAGCATTTT. The rearrangement joins TRBV27 to TRBJ1-5; no reliable D call. Germline CDR1 MNHEY, CDR2 SMNVEV (reference sequence). V gave up 2 bases and J gave up 5 bases, with 10 bases separating them. The CDR3 has 14 amino acids.

This sequence joins TRBV4-1 and TRBJ2-1; 10 bases agree with TRBD1. Germline lookup yields CDR1 MGHRA and CDR2 YSYEKL. The CDR3 length is 16 residues. The ends lost 2 bases at V and 2 bases at J; junction bases unmatched: 3. The DNA for the CDR3 is TGCGCCAGCAGCCAAAGACAGGGGGCGGCCTACAATGAGCAGTTCTTC. Its protein is CASSQRQGAAYNEQFF.

The chain links TRBV7-8 to TRBJ1-4, with no clear D. The germline V gene has CDR1 SGHVS and CDR2 FQNEAQ. The CDR3 consists of 14 residues. V gave up 1 base and J gave up 8 bases, with 11 bases separating them. The chain's CDR3 is CASSLGAVREKLFF. The DNA of the CDR3 is TGTGCCAGCAGCTTAGGGGCCGTTCGGGAAAAACTGTTTTTT.

This clone was picked up a small number of times. V gene TRBV19 combines with J gene TRBJ2-1; no definite D call. V lost 5 bases, J lost 0 bases, and 8 bases lay in between. The V gene's germline CDR1 is LNHDA and CDR2 SQIVND (reference sequence). This CDR3 spans 14 amino acids. The CDR3 sequence: CASSPQTSYNEQFF. The CDR3, as DNA: TGTGCCAGTAGTCCCCAAACCTCCTACAATGAGCAGTTCTTC. The full variable domain, with the rest looked up from reference TRBV19 and TRBJ2-1, is DGGITQSPKYLFRKEGQNVTLSCEQNLNHDAMYWYRQDPGQGLRLIYYSQIVNDFQKGDIAEGYSVSREKKESFPLTVTSAQKNPTAFYLCASSPQTSYNEQFFGPGTRLTVL.

V is TRBV28 and J is TRBJ2-3, with 10 positions matching TRBD2. In germline, CDR1 is MDHEN, CDR2 SYDVKM. Germline trimming cut 3 bases from V and 0 bases from J; bases unmatched to any gene: 12. The CDR3 loop spans 19 amino acids. CDR3 protein: CASSFRVVGLADSTDTQYF. For the CDR3, the DNA is TGTGCCAGCAGTTTTCGCGTGGTTGGACTAGCGGATAGCACAGATACGCAGTATTTT.

V and J are TRBV9 and TRBJ1-1, with D maybe TRBD1 (6 bases). Germline assignment: CDR1 SGDLS and CDR2 YYNGEE. The germline V and J ends were trimmed by 4 bases and 4 bases, with 11 bases remaining between them. CDR3 size: 13 residues. The CDR3 DNA follows: TGTGCCAGCAGCCTAGGGGGTAGCACTGAAGCTTTCTTT. Translating gives CASSLGGSTEAFF.